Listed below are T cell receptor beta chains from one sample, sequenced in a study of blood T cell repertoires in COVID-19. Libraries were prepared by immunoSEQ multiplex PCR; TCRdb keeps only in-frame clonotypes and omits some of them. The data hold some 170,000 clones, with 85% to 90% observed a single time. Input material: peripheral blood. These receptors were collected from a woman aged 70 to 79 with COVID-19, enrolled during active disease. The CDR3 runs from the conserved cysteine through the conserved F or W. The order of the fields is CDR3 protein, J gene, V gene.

CDR3 protein: CAWSVSREQYF
J gene: TRBJ2-7
V gene: TRBV30

CDR3 protein: CASSPDRGSSGYTF
J gene: TRBJ1-2
V gene: TRBV18

CDR3 protein: CASSARGRGSEKLFF
J gene: TRBJ1-4
V gene: TRBV28

CDR3 protein: CASSLGSGGTGRNYEQYF
J gene: TRBJ2-7
V gene: TRBV5-1

CDR3 protein: CASSPVQSSSGANVLTF
J gene: TRBJ2-6
V gene: TRBV19

CDR3 protein: CASSQESGPKHF
J gene: TRBJ1-5
V gene: TRBV3-1/TRBV3-2

CDR3 protein: CAWTGTGTPLSPQHF
J gene: TRBJ1-5
V gene: TRBV30

CDR3 protein: CATSRDSYGYTF
J gene: TRBJ1-2
V gene: TRBV15

CDR3 protein: CASVNDQGNTEAFF
J gene: TRBJ1-1
V gene: TRBV5-1

CDR3 protein: CASSLSTGRGGYTF
J gene: TRBJ1-2
V gene: TRBV27

CDR3 protein: CASSPEGGSTNEKLFF
J gene: TRBJ1-4
V gene: TRBV3-1/TRBV3-2

CDR3 protein: CATQKGSGSSYEQYF
J gene: TRBJ2-7
V gene: TRBV10-3

CDR3 protein: CASSPTVSYGYTF
J gene: TRBJ1-2
V gene: TRBV28

CDR3 protein: CASSLGSGFEKLFF
J gene: TRBJ1-4
V gene: TRBV11-3

CDR3 protein: CASSRQADSNQPQHF
J gene: TRBJ1-5
V gene: TRBV19

CDR3 protein: CASSLDRLNTIYF
J gene: TRBJ1-3
V gene: TRBV11-3

CDR3 protein: CASSEQGTTEAFF
J gene: TRBJ1-1
V gene: TRBV5-1

CDR3 protein: CASSDQGPPYEQYF
J gene: TRBJ2-7
V gene: TRBV2

CDR3 protein: CASSQSPGDTQYF
J gene: TRBJ2-3
V gene: TRBV3-1/TRBV3-2

CDR3 protein: CASSIRLAGGNEQFF
J gene: TRBJ2-1
V gene: TRBV19

CDR3 protein: CASSITGTSGIEQYF
J gene: TRBJ2-7
V gene: TRBV19

CDR3 protein: CASSSSGTEGSPLHF
J gene: TRBJ1-6
V gene: TRBV9

CDR3 protein: CASQVQGNLLGTDTQYF
J gene: TRBJ2-3
V gene: TRBV19

CDR3 protein: CAWSVSGTVTGELFF
J gene: TRBJ2-2
V gene: TRBV30

CDR3 protein: CASSLLGQVDQPQHF
J gene: TRBJ1-5
V gene: TRBV28

CDR3 protein: CAISGPGQGYTGELFF
J gene: TRBJ2-2
V gene: TRBV10-3

CDR3 protein: CASSYSTGPSGRSYNEQFF
J gene: TRBJ2-1
V gene: TRBV6-2/TRBV6-3

CDR3 protein: CASSPTGFAEAFF
J gene: TRBJ1-1
V gene: TRBV3-1/TRBV3-2

CDR3 protein: CASSLAGAVLGKLFF
J gene: TRBJ1-4
V gene: TRBV11-2

CDR3 protein: CASSYAGRGTYEQYF
J gene: TRBJ2-7
V gene: TRBV5-6

CDR3 protein: CATSRDAGGSYNEQFF
J gene: TRBJ2-1
V gene: TRBV15

CDR3 protein: CAISESQRELDTQYF
J gene: TRBJ2-3
V gene: TRBV10-3

CDR3 protein: CASSPMTGGGDTGELFF
J gene: TRBJ2-2
V gene: TRBV9

CDR3 protein: CASSQSGLAGNEQFF
J gene: TRBJ2-1
V gene: TRBV16

CDR3 protein: CASSLAPAGDPSYNEQFF
J gene: TRBJ2-1
V gene: TRBV5-1

CDR3 protein: CASTLDGSGTSGTYNEQFF
J gene: TRBJ2-1
V gene: TRBV4-1

CDR3 protein: CASSEGPAGEQFF
J gene: TRBJ2-1
V gene: TRBV2

CDR3 protein: CASSPRKLAGPRSPDTQYF
J gene: TRBJ2-3
V gene: TRBV7-2

CDR3 protein: CASRGTSGETQYF
J gene: TRBJ2-5
V gene: TRBV3-1/TRBV3-2

CDR3 protein: CASSSTGTGWNEQFF
J gene: TRBJ2-1
V gene: TRBV5-1

CDR3 protein: CASSTSINTGELFF
J gene: TRBJ2-2
V gene: TRBV5-5

CDR3 protein: CASSIPRQARRGYTF
J gene: TRBJ1-2
V gene: TRBV19

CDR3 protein: CASSPINGGGFQPQHF
J gene: TRBJ1-5
V gene: TRBV27

CDR3 protein: CASSLDSGRVAKNIQYF
J gene: TRBJ2-4
V gene: TRBV18

CDR3 protein: CASSLDRVNTGELFF
J gene: TRBJ2-2
V gene: TRBV5-1

CDR3 protein: CAWSVRRSGQAGYTF
J gene: TRBJ1-2
V gene: TRBV30

CDR3 protein: CAIFGTKTSGSGEQYF
J gene: TRBJ2-7
V gene: TRBV10-3

CDR3 protein: CASRSGGASSHTF
J gene: TRBJ1-2
V gene: TRBV28

CDR3 protein: CASSLTGGDEKLFF
J gene: TRBJ1-4
V gene: TRBV7-9

CDR3 protein: CASSLWGRAVAKNIQYF
J gene: TRBJ2-4
V gene: TRBV28